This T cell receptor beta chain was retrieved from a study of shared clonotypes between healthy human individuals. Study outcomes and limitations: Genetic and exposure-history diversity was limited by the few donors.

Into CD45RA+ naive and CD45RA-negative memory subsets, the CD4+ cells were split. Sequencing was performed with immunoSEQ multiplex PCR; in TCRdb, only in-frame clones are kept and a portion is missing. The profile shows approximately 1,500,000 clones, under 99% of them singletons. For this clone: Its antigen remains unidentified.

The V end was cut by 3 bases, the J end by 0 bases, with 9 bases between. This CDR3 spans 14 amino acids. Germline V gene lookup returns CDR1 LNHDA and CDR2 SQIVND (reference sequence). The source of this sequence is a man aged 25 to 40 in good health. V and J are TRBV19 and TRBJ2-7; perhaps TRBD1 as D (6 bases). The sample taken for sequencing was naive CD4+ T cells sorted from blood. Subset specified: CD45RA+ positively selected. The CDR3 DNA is TGTGCCAGTAGTATGGGGGCAAACTCCTACGAGCAGTACTTC. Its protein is CASSMGANSYEQYF.